The sequence of this T cell receptor beta chain was determined in a study of post-analysis software for immune sequencing data. As for the study in general: Included among the disease courses, which were recorded for the cohort, were relapsing-remitting, secondary progressive and progressive-relapsing multiple sclerosis.

Study conclusions and caveats: Multiple sclerosis patients showed significantly lower normalized Chao1 diversity than controls did. Strong co-clustering by F measure was evident for samples that had been prepared in the same batch. Roughly five TRBV segments were more frequent in patients than controls; TRBV5-6, TRBV5-1 and TRBV20-1 belonged to this group.

CDR1 MNHEY and CDR2 SVGAGI come from the germline V gene. V lost 5 bases, J lost 5 bases, and 9 bases lay in between. This CDR3 contains 12 residues. TCR beta libraries were prepared from cDNA with unique molecular identifiers. When roughly 0.9 to 10 million T cells were used, they gave approximately 450,000 cDNA molecules. One entry per CDR3 protein, called by TCRdb with MiXCR from the PCR reads. The table shows 500,000 to 600,000 distinct CDR3 sequences, with around 40% occurring only once. Note on this clonotype: Its cognate antigen is unknown.

Sequenced input: blood. The gene calls are TRBV6-5 and TRBJ2-5; D could derive from TRBD1 or TRBD2 (5 bases each). The sequence derives from a girl between 5 and 17 years old with multiple sclerosis. The CDR3 is CASSGWGETQYF. CDR3 DNA sequence: TGTGCCAGCAGTGGGTGGGGGGAGACCCAGTACTTC.